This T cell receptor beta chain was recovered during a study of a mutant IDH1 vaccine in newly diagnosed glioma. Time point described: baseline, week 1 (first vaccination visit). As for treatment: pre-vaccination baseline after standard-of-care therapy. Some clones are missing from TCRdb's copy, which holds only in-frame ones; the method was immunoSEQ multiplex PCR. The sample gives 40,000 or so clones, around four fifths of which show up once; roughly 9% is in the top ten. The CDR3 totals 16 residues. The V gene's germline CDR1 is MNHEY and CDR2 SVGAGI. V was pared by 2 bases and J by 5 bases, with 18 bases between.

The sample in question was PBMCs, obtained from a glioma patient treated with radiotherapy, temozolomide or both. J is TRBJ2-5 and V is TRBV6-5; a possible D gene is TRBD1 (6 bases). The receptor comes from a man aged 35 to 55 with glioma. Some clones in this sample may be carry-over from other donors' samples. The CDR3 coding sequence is TGTGCCAGCAGTTACGTACAGGGAAGCGGAATGGAGACCCAGTACTTC. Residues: CASSYVQGSGMETQYF.